A selection of T cell receptor beta chains follows, all from one sample in a study of human thymus T cells. The table came from immunoSEQ multiplex PCR; TCRdb's copy has only in-frame clones and leaves some out. The table lists about 50,000 clones, 95% of them singletons. The sequenced sample was blood. The receptors shown here come from a girl under three years old with a congenital heart defect but otherwise immunologically healthy. Both conserved end residues are part of each CDR3. A D gene is named only where the DNA matches it firmly. The listing skips clone size in some rows; elsewhere it reads once, few, many or a size class.

V gene: TRBV11-2; D gene: TRBD1; J gene: TRBJ1-4; clone size: -; CDR3 protein: CASSVQGAGNEKLFF; CDR3 DNA: TGTGCCAGCAGCGTCCAGGGGGCGGGTAATGAAAAACTGTTTTTT
V gene: TRBV7-2; D gene: -; J gene: TRBJ1-1; clone size: -; CDR3 protein: CASSFRTEAFF; CDR3 DNA: TGTGCCAGCAGCTTTCGCACTGAAGCTTTCTTT
V gene: TRBV25-1; D gene: -; J gene: TRBJ2-5; clone size: -; CDR3 protein: CASRPEGLGTQYF; CDR3 DNA: TGTGCCAGCCGACCCGAAGGGTTGGGGACCCAGTACTTC
V gene: TRBV5-4; D gene: -; J gene: TRBJ2-7; clone size: -; CDR3 protein: CASSLAGRIYEQYF; CDR3 DNA: TGTGCCAGCAGCTTAGCAGGCAGGATCTACGAGCAGTACTTC
V gene: TRBV28; D gene: -; J gene: TRBJ2-1; clone size: once; CDR3 protein: CASSFHAGPSYNEQFF; CDR3 DNA: TGTGCCAGCAGTTTCCATGCTGGGCCCTCCTACAATGAGCAGTTCTTC
V gene: TRBV7-9; D gene: -; J gene: TRBJ2-7; clone size: -; CDR3 protein: CASSRSRGGVGEQYF; CDR3 DNA: TGTGCCAGCAGCCGAAGTCGTGGGGGAGTGGGCGAGCAGTACTTC
V gene: TRBV4-3; D gene: TRBD1; J gene: TRBJ2-7; clone size: -; CDR3 protein: CASSQDTGGYEQYF; CDR3 DNA: TGCGCCAGCAGCCAAGATACAGGGGGCTACGAGCAGTACTTC
V gene: TRBV5-1; D gene: -; J gene: TRBJ2-7; clone size: -; CDR3 protein: CASSFGTGTTATYEQYF; CDR3 DNA: TGCGCCAGCAGCTTCGGAACGGGGACGACAGCCACCTACGAGCAGTACTTC
V gene: TRBV4-1; D gene: -; J gene: TRBJ1-2; clone size: once; CDR3 protein: CASKGPSFYGYTF; CDR3 DNA: TGCGCCAGCAAAGGACCGTCCTTTTATGGCTACACCTTC
V gene: TRBV5-4; D gene: -; J gene: TRBJ1-2; clone size: -; CDR3 protein: CASSPRALGDYGYTF; CDR3 DNA: TGTGCCAGCAGCCCCCGGGCCCTGGGGGACTATGGCTACACCTTC
V gene: TRBV5-6; D gene: -; J gene: TRBJ1-1; clone size: -; CDR3 protein: CASSLGSGGVYTEAFF; CDR3 DNA: TGTGCCAGCAGCTTGGGAAGCGGGGGCGTTTACACTGAAGCTTTCTTT
V gene: TRBV11-2; D gene: -; J gene: TRBJ2-7; clone size: -; CDR3 protein: CASRAYIPYEQYF; CDR3 DNA: TGTGCCAGCAGAGCCTACATTCCCTACGAGCAGTACTTC
V gene: TRBV11-2; D gene: -; J gene: TRBJ2-1; clone size: -; CDR3 protein: CASSRDFSSYNEQFF; CDR3 DNA: TGTGCCAGCAGTAGGGACTTTTCCTCCTACAATGAGCAGTTCTTC
V gene: TRBV5-1; D gene: -; J gene: TRBJ2-3; clone size: -; CDR3 protein: CASSSREWGTDTQYF; CDR3 DNA: TGCGCCAGCAGCTCCAGGGAGTGGGGCACAGATACGCAGTATTTT
V gene: TRBV5-1; D gene: -; J gene: TRBJ2-7; clone size: -; CDR3 protein: CASSLAQEYEQYF; CDR3 DNA: TGCGCCAGCAGCTTGGCGCAGGAATACGAGCAGTACTTC
V gene: TRBV15; D gene: -; J gene: TRBJ2-7; clone size: once; CDR3 protein: CATSRELLGEDEQYF; CDR3 DNA: TGTGCCACCAGCAGAGAGTTACTTGGGGAGGACGAGCAGTACTTC
V gene: TRBV4-2; D gene: -; J gene: TRBJ2-1; clone size: -; CDR3 protein: CASSQDRKSSYNEQFF; CDR3 DNA: TGTGCCAGCAGCCAAGATCGAAAGAGCTCCTACAATGAGCAGTTCTTC
V gene: TRBV28; D gene: -; J gene: TRBJ2-7; clone size: -; CDR3 protein: CATKTHEQYF; CDR3 DNA: TGTGCCACTAAAACCCACGAGCAGTACTTC
V gene: TRBV6-4; D gene: -; J gene: TRBJ2-2; clone size: -; CDR3 protein: CASSSAPNTGELFF; CDR3 DNA: TGTGCCAGCAGTTCGGCCCCGAACACCGGGGAGCTGTTTTTT
V gene: TRBV14; D gene: -; J gene: TRBJ2-1; clone size: -; CDR3 protein: CASSQVEVYNEQFF; CDR3 DNA: TGTGCCAGCAGCCAAGTCGAAGTTTACAATGAGCAGTTCTTC
V gene: TRBV23-1; D gene: -; J gene: TRBJ2-6; clone size: -; CDR3 protein: CASSQKGRAGANVLTF; CDR3 DNA: TGCGCCAGCAGTCAAAAGGGACGGGCTGGGGCCAACGTCCTGACTTTC
V gene: TRBV6-5; D gene: -; J gene: TRBJ2-5; clone size: -; CDR3 protein: CASSMTQETQYF; CDR3 DNA: TGTGCCAGCAGTATGACCCAAGAGACCCAGTACTTC
V gene: TRBV2; D gene: -; J gene: TRBJ2-4; clone size: -; CDR3 protein: CASSSTGRVGKNIQYF; CDR3 DNA: TGTGCCAGCAGTTCCACAGGGAGGGTTGGCAAAAACATTCAGTACTTC
V gene: TRBV4-1; D gene: -; J gene: TRBJ2-7; clone size: -; CDR3 protein: CASSHPLGGPPWFYEQYF; CDR3 DNA: TGCGCCAGCAGCCACCCCCTTGGGGGTCCCCCTTGGTTCTACGAGCAGTACTTC
V gene: TRBV15; D gene: TRBD2; J gene: TRBJ2-3; clone size: -; CDR3 protein: CATSRSRGLVVFDTQYF; CDR3 DNA: TGTGCCACCAGCAGATCGAGGGGACTAGTGGTATTTGATACGCAGTATTTT
V gene: TRBV28; D gene: -; J gene: TRBJ2-1; clone size: -; CDR3 protein: CASSENQSYEQFF; CDR3 DNA: TGTGCCAGCAGTGAAAATCAGAGCTATGAGCAGTTCTTC
V gene: TRBV19; D gene: -; J gene: TRBJ2-7; clone size: -; CDR3 protein: CASTPGRQRGEQYF; CDR3 DNA: TGTGCCAGTACTCCTGGGCGCCAACGGGGCGAGCAGTACTTC
V gene: TRBV12-5; D gene: TRBD2; J gene: TRBJ2-5; clone size: -; CDR3 protein: CASGPLGGYQETQYF; CDR3 DNA: TGTGCTAGTGGTCCCCTCGGGGGGTACCAAGAGACCCAGTACTTC
V gene: TRBV7-6; D gene: TRBD2; J gene: TRBJ2-7; clone size: -; CDR3 protein: CASSPWTSGCHEQYF; CDR3 DNA: TGTGCCAGCAGCCCGTGGACTAGCGGGTGCCACGAGCAGTACTTC
V gene: TRBV28; D gene: -; J gene: TRBJ1-4; clone size: -; CDR3 protein: CASSSITTNEKLFF; CDR3 DNA: TGTGCCAGCAGTTCCATCACAACTAATGAAAAACTGTTTTTT
V gene: TRBV19; D gene: TRBD2; J gene: TRBJ2-2; clone size: -; CDR3 protein: CATGDYQRTGELFF; CDR3 DNA: TGTGCCACCGGGGACTATCAACGCACCGGGGAGCTGTTTTTT
V gene: TRBV27; D gene: -; J gene: TRBJ2-3; clone size: -; CDR3 protein: CASSRMGDTQYF; CDR3 DNA: TGTGCCAGCTCCCGAATGGGGGATACGCAGTATTTT
V gene: TRBV10-3; D gene: -; J gene: TRBJ1-3; clone size: -; CDR3 protein: CAISEGSASGNTIYF; CDR3 DNA: TGTGCCATCAGTGAAGGCAGTGCATCTGGAAACACCATATATTTT
V gene: TRBV27; D gene: TRBD2; J gene: TRBJ2-1; clone size: -; CDR3 protein: CASSLRLAGELNEQFF; CDR3 DNA: TGTGCCAGCAGTTTAAGGCTAGCGGGAGAGTTGAATGAGCAGTTCTTC
V gene: TRBV27; D gene: -; J gene: TRBJ1-3; clone size: -; CDR3 protein: CASVAAGSSGNTIYF; CDR3 DNA: TGTGCCAGCGTTGCGGCAGGGTCCTCTGGAAACACCATATATTTT
V gene: TRBV6-6; D gene: TRBD1; J gene: TRBJ1-3; clone size: -; CDR3 protein: CASRPTGASGNTIYF; CDR3 DNA: TGTGCCAGCAGGCCTACAGGGGCGTCTGGAAACACCATATATTTT
V gene: TRBV7-2; D gene: -; J gene: TRBJ2-5; clone size: -; CDR3 protein: CASSLASGRGKTQYF; CDR3 DNA: TGTGCCAGCAGCTTAGCGTCCGGCAGGGGAAAGACCCAGTACTTC
V gene: TRBV6-5; D gene: -; J gene: TRBJ1-3; clone size: -; CDR3 protein: CASKAGNSGNTIYF; CDR3 DNA: TGTGCCAGCAAGGCGGGCAACTCTGGAAACACCATATATTTT
V gene: TRBV28; D gene: -; J gene: TRBJ1-4; clone size: -; CDR3 protein: CASSSPGILHEKLFF; CDR3 DNA: TGTGCCAGCAGTTCCCCCGGAATCCTCCATGAAAAACTGTTTTTT
V gene: TRBV2; D gene: -; J gene: TRBJ1-2; clone size: once; CDR3 protein: CASCRGEEAYGYTF; CDR3 DNA: TGTGCCAGCTGTCGAGGGGAGGAAGCCTATGGCTACACCTTC
V gene: TRBV15; D gene: -; J gene: TRBJ1-1; clone size: -; CDR3 protein: CATSRVPNTEAFF; CDR3 DNA: TGTGCCACCAGCAGAGTACCGAACACTGAAGCTTTCTTT